This entry features one T cell receptor (beta chain) sequence. The target antigen is unknown. The CDR3 runs to 17 residues. V gave up 5 bases and J gave up 6 bases; unmatched junction bases: 13. The germline V gene encodes CDR1 SEHNR and CDR2 FQNEAQ (reference sequence). This sample stems from a study of blood T cells in healthy people across ages. General study findings and limits: Without sorted subsets, naive and antigen-experienced compartments could not be conclusively compared. It was not known whether donors were CMV positive (a possible confounder of expanded clonotype changes).

There were at least 5.5 micrograms of total RNA extracted from every sample. Alongside a J-beta primer mix, a sample-barcoded 5' primer served in a second PCR lasting 7 to 11 cycles. Through a template-switch adaptor with 12 random nucleotides, each cDNA molecule received a tag. TCRdb processed the 5' RACE reads anew with MiXCR; each CDR3 protein has one entry. Of hundreds of thousands of distinct CDR3 sequences listed, over 45% are singletons. The TCR comes from a man aged 30 to 45 in good health. The chain uses TRBV7-9 and TRBJ2-1; 10 bases are shared with TRBD2. Sequences were obtained from blood. CDR3 region: CASSLPSGRAQSNEQFF. The CDR3, as DNA: TGTGCCAGCAGCCTTCCCAGCGGGAGGGCCCAATCCAATGAGCAGTTCTTC.